The present T cell receptor (beta chain) was sequenced within a study of blood T cell repertoires in COVID-19. This CDR3 comprises 20 residues. Trimming at V came to 3 bases and at J to 0 bases, leaving 19 bases not matched to a gene. The germline gives CDR1 LNHDA, CDR2 SQIVND (reference sequence). This clone was counted once. Repertoires were generated with immunoSEQ multiplex PCR, while TCRdb's copy carries only in-frame clones and drops some. The sample holds 140,000 or so clones; approximately 88% are singletons and the top ten take approximately 10%. The clonotype originates from a man aged 55 to 70 with active or convalescent COVID-19. The chain combines TRBV19 with TRBJ1-1, with 7 positions matching TRBD1. Sequencing input: peripheral blood. CDR3 in amino acids: CASSIFRPQGRLGMNTEAFF. The CDR3, as DNA: TGTGCCAGTAGTATTTTCCGCCCACAGGGGCGGTTGGGGATGAACACTGAAGCTTTCTTT.